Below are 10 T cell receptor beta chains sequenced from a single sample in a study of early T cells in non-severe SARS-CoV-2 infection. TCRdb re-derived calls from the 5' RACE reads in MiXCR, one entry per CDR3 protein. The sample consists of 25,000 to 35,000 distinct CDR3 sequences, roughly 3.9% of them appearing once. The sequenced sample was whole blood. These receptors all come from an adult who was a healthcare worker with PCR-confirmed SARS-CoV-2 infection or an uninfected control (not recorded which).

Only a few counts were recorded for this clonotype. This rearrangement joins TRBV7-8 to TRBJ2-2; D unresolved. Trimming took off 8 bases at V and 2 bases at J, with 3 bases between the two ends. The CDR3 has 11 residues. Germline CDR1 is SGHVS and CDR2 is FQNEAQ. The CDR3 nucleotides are TGTGCCAGCCACAACACCGGGGAGCTGTTTTTT. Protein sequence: CASHNTGELFF.

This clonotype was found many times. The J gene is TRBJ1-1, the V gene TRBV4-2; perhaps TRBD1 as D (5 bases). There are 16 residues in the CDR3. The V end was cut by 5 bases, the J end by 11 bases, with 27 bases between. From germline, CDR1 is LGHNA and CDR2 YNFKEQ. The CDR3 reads CASSSENRQGTRVAFF. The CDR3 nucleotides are TGTGCCAGCAGCTCAGAAAATAGGCAGGGTACGCGAGTGGCTTTCTTT.

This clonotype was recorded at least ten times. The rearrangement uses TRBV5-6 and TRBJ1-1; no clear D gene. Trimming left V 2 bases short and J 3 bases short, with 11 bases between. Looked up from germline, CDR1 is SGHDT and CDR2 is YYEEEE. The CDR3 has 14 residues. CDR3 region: CASSFPRADTEAFF. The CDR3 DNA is TGTGCCAGCAGCTTCCCCCGGGCGGACACTGAAGCTTTCTTT.

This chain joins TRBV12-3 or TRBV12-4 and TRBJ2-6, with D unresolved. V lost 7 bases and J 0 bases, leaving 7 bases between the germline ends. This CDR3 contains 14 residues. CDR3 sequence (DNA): TGTGCCAGCACATTTTACTCTGGGGCCAACGTCCTGACTTTC. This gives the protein CASTFYSGANVLTF.

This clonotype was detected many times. The DNA of the CDR3 is TGTGCCAGCAGCCTCGGGGTCAACGAGCAGTACTTC. It specifies CASSLGVNEQYF. The chain links TRBV7-8 to TRBJ2-7, with a tentative D call TRBD2 (5 bases). Germline V CDR1 and CDR2: SGHVS, FQNEAQ. The V end lost 5 bases, the J end lost 5 bases, and 10 bases lay between the germline ends. CDR3 length: 12 amino acids.

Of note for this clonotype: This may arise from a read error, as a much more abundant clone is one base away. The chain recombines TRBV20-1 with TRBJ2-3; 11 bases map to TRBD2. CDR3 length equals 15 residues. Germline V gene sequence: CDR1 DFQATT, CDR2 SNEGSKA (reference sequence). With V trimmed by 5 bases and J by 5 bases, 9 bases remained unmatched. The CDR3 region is CSAGIAGGSVDTQYF. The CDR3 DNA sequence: TGCAGTGCTGGAATAGCGGGAGGGTCGGTAGATACGCAGTATTTT.

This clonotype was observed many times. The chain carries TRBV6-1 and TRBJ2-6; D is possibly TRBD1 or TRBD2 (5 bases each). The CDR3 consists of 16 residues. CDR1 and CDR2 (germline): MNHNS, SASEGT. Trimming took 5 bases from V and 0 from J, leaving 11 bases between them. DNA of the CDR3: TGTGCCAGCAGTCTAGAGGGGCTCTCTGGGGCCAACGTCCTGACTTTC. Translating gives CASSLEGLSGANVLTF.

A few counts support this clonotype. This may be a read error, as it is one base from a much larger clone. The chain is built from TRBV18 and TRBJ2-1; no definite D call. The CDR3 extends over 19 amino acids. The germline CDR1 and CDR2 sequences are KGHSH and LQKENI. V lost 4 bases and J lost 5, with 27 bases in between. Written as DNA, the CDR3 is TGTGCCAGCTCACGTCGGACCGAGCCTAGGGCGCCTACTGACAATGAGCAGTTCTTC. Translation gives CASSRRTEPRAPTDNEQFF.

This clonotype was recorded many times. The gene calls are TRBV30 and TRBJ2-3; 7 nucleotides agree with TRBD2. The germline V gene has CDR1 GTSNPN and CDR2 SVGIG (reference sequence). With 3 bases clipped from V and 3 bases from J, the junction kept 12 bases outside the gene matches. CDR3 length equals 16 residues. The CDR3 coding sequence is TGTGCCTGGAGCGACATGTCGGCGGGGGAGACAGATACGCAGTATTTT. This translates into CAWSDMSAGETDTQYF.

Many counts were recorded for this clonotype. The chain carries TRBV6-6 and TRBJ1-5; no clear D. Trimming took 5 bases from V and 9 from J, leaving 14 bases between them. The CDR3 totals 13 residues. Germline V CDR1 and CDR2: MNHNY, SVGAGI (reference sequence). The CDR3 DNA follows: TGTGCCAGCAGTCCGGACGTAGTTGTGCCCCAGCATTTT. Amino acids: CASSPDVVVPQHF.